The entry below gives a single T cell receptor (beta chain) sequence along with its context. Its antigen remains unknown. The data belong to a study of shared clonotypes between healthy human individuals. Unsorted PBMC replicate PCRs used 300 to 350 ng DNA, tens of thousands of T cell genomes. TCRdb's copy holds only in-frame clones and misses some; the assay was immunoSEQ multiplex PCR. The sample lists fewer than 650,000 clones, over 65% seen once, with around 13% in the top ten. Germline trimming cut 6 bases from V and 2 bases from J; bases unmatched to any gene: 7. CDR3 length equals 15 residues. In germline, CDR1 is SNHLY, CDR2 FYNNEI. Study-wide results and limits: Sampling covered nothing but blood. Tissue TCR repertoires likely differ from those found in blood.

The rearrangement links TRBV2 to TRBJ2-5, with 9 bases aligning to TRBD2. The TCR was taken from a woman aged 40 to 49 in good health. Some clones in this sample may be carry-over from other donors' samples. The sample was PBMCs. The CDR3 protein is CASSALAGKQETQYF. For the CDR3, the DNA is TGTGCCAGCAGCGCCCTAGCGGGGAAACAAGAGACCCAGTACTTC. Full variable domain (missing parts from reference TRBV2 and TRBJ2-5): EPEVTQTPSHQVTQMGQEVILRCVPISNHLYFYWYRQILGQKVEFLVSFYNNEISEKSEIFDDQFSVERPDGSNFTLKIRSTKLEDSAMYFCASSALAGKQETQYFGPGTRLLVL.